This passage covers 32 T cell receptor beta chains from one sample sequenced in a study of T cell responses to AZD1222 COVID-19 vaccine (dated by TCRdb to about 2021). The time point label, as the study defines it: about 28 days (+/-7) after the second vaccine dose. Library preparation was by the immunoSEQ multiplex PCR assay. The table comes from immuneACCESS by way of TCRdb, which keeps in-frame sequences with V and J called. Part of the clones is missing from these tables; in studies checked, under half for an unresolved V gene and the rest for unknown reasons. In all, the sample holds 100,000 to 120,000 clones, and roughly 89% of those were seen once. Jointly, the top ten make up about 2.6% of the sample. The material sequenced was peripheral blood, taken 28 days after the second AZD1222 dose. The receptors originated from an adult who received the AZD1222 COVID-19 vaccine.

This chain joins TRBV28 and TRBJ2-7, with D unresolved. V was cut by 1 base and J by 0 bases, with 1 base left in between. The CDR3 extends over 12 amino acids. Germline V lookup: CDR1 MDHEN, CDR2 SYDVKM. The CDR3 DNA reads TGTGCCAGCAGTTTATCCTCCTACGAGCAGTACTTC. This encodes CASSLSSYEQYF.

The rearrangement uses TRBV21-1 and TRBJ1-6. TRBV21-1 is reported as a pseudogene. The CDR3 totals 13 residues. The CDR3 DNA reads TGTGCCAGCAGCAAAGTTAACAATTCACCCCTCCACTTT. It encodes CASSKVNNSPLHF.

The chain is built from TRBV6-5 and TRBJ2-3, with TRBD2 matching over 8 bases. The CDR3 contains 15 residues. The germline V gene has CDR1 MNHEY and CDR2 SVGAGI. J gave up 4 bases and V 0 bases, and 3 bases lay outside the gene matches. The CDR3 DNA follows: TGTGCCAGCAGTTACTCCCGGGGGGGCCCAGATACGCAGTATTTT. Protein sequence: CASSYSRGGPDTQYF.

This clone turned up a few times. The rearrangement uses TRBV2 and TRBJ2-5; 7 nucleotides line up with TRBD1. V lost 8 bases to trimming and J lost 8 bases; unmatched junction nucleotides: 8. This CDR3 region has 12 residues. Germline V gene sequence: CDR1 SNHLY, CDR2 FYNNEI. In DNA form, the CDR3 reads TGTGCCAGCTTTCGACAGGGAGTTACCCAGTACTTC. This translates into CASFRQGVTQYF.

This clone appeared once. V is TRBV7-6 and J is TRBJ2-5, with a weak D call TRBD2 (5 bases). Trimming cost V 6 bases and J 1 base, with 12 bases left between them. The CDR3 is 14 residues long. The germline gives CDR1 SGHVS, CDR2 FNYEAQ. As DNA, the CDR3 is TGTGCCAGCAGTTTTGAACGGGGCCAAGAGACCCAGTACTTC. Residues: CASSFERGQETQYF.

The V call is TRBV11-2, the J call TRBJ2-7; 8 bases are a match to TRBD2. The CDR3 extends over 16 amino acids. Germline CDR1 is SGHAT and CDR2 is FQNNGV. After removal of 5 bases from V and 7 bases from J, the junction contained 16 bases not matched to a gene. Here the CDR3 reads CASSARPSGPTGEQYF. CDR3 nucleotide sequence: TGTGCCAGCAGCGCTCGCCCTAGCGGGCCGACGGGGGAGCAGTACTTC.

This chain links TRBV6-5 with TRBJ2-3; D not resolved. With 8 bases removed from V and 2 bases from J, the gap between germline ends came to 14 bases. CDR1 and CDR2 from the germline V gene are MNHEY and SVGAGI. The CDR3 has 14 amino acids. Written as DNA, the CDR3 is TGTGCCAGCTCAAAAGGCGCAGACACAGATACGCAGTATTTT. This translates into CASSKGADTDTQYF.

CDR3 protein: CASSPGTGGNYGYTF. The CDR3 nucleotides are TGTGCCAGCTCACCTGGGACAGGGGGCAACTATGGCTACACCTTC. The genes are TRBV18 and TRBJ1-2, with 12 bases fitting TRBD1. The CDR3 runs to 15 residues. V was clipped by 3 bases and J by 2 bases; unmatched bases: 1. Germline assignment: CDR1 KGHSH and CDR2 LQKENI.

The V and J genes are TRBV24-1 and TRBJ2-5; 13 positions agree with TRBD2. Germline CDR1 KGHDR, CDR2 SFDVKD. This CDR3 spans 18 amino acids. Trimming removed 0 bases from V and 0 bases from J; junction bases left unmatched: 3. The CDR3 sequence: CATSDLGGLAGNQETQYF. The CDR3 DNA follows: TGTGCCACCAGTGATTTGGGGGGACTAGCGGGGAACCAAGAGACCCAGTACTTC.

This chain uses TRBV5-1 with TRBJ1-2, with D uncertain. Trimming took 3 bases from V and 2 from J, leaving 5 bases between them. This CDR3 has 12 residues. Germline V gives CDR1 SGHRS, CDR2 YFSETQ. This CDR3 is CASSSQNYGYTF. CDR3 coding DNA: TGCGCCAGCAGCTCCCAAAACTATGGCTACACCTTC. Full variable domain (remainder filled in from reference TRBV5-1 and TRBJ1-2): KAGVTQTPRYLIKTRGQQVTLSCSPISGHRSVSWYQQTPGQGLQFLFEYFSETQRNKGNFPGRFSGRQFSNSRSEMNVSTLELGDSALYLCASSSQNYGYTFGSGTRLTVV.

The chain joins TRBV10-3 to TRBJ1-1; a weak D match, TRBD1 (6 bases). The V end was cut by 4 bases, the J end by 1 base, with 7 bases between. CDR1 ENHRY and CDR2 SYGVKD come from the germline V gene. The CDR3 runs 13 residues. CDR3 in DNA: TGTGCCATCAGTGGGACAGAGAACACTGAAGCTTTCTTT. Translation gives CAISGTENTEAFF.

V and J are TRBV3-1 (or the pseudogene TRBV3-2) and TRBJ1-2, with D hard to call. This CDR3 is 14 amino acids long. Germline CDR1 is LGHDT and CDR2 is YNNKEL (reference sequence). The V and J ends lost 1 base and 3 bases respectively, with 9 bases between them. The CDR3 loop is CASSQGSTDYGYTF. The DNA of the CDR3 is TGTGCCAGCAGCCAAGGCAGCACCGACTATGGCTACACCTTC.

CDR3 in amino acids: CASSTRGDGGGNQPQHF. In DNA, the CDR3 is TGTGCCAGTAGTACCCGGGGAGACGGTGGGGGCAATCAGCCCCAGCATTTT. The chain carries TRBV19 and TRBJ1-5; no clear D. Germline V lookup: CDR1 LNHDA, CDR2 SQIVND (reference sequence). This CDR3 comprises 17 residues. V was cut by 4 bases and J by 2 bases, with 18 bases left in between.

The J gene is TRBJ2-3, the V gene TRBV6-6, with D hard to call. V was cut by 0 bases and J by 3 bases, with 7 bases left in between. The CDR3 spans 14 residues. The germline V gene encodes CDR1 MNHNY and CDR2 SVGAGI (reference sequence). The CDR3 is CASSYSLGTDTQYF. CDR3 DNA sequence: TGTGCCAGCAGTTACTCGCTGGGAACAGATACGCAGTATTTT.

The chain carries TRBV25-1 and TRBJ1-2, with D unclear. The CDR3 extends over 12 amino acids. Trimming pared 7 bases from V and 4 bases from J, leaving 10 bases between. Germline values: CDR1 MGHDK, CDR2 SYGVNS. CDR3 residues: CASMVEGYGYTF. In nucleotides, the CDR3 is TGTGCCAGCATGGTTGAGGGCTATGGCTACACCTTC.

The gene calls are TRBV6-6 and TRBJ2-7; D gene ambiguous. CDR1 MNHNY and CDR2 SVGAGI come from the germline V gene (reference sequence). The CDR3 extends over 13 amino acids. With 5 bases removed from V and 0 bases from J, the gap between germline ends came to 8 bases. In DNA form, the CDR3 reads TGTGCCAGCAGTGCTCTGAACTCCTACGAGCAGTACTTC. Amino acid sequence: CASSALNSYEQYF.

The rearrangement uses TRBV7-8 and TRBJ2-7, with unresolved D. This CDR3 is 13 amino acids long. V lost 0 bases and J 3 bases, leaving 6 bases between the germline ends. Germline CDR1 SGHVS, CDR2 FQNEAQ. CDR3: CASSLALGYEQYF. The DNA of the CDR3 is TGTGCCAGCAGCTTAGCGTTAGGCTACGAGCAGTACTTC.

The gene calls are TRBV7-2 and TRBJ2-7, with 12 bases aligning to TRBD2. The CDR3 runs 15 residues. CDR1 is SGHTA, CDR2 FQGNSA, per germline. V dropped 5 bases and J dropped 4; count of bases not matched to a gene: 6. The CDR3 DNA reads TGTGCCAGCAGCACACTAGCGGGGGGTCAATACGAGCAGTACTTC. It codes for CASSTLAGGQYEQYF.

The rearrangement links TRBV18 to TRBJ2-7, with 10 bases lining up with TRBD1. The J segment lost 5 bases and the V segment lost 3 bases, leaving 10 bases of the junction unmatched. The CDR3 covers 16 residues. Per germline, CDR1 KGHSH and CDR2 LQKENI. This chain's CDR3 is CASSPGPGTGAHEQYF. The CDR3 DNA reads TGTGCCAGCTCACCGGGACCCGGGACAGGGGCCCACGAGCAGTACTTC.

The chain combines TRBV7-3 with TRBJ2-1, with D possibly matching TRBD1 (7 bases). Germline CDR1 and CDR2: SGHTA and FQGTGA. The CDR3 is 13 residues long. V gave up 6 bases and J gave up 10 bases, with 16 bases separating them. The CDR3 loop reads CASSRRQGGEQFF. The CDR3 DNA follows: TGTGCCAGCAGTCGACGACAGGGAGGCGAGCAGTTCTTC. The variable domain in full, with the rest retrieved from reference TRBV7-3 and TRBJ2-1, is GAGVSQTPSNKVTEKGKYVELRCDPISGHTALYWYRQSLGQGPEFLIYFQGTGAADDSGLPNDRFFAVRPEGSVSTLKIQRTERGDSAVYLCASSRRQGGEQFFGPGTRLTVL.

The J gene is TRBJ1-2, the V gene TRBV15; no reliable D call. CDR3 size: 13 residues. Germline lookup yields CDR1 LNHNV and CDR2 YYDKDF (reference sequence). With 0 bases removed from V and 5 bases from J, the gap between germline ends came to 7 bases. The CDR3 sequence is CATSRDLTYGYTF. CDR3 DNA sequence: TGTGCCACCAGCAGAGATTTGACTTATGGCTACACCTTC.

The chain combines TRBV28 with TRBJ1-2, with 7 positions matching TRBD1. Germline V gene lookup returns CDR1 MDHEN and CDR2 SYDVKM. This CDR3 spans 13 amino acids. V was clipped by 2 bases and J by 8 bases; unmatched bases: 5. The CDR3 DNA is TGTGCCAGCAGTTTAGAGGGGGCTAGGGGCTACACCTTC. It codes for CASSLEGARGYTF.

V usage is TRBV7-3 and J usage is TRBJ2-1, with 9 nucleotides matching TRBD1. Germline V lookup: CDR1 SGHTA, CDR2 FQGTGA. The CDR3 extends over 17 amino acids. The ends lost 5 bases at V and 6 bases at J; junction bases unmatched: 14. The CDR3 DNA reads TGTGCCAGCAGCACAAGCCCTCGGGACAGGGCTGTCAATGAGCAGTTCTTC. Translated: CASSTSPRDRAVNEQFF.

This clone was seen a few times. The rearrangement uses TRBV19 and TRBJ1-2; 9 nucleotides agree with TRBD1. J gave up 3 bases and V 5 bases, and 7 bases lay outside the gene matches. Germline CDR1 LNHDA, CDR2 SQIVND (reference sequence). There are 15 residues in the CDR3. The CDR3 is CASSVPGTGHYGYTF. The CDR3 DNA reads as TGTGCCAGTAGTGTTCCGGGGACAGGGCACTATGGCTACACCTTC.

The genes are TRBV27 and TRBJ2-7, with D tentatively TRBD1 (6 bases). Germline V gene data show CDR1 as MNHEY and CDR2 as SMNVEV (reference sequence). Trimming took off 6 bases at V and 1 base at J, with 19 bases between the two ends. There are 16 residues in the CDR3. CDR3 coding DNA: TGTGCCAGCAGCCCCTCGACAGGTGCCTTTTCCTACGAGCAGTACTTC. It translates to CASSPSTGAFSYEQYF.

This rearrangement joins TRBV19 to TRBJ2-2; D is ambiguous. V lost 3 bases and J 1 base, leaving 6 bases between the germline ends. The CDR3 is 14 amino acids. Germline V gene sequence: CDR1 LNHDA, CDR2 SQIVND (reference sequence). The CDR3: CASSMDRNTGELFF. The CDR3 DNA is TGTGCCAGTAGTATGGACCGGAACACCGGGGAGCTGTTTTTT. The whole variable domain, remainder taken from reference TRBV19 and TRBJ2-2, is DGGITQSPKYLFRKEGQNVTLSCEQNLNHDAMYWYRQDPGQGLRLIYYSQIVNDFQKGDIAEGYSVSREKKESFPLTVTSAQKNPTAFYLCASSMDRNTGELFFGEGSRLTVL.

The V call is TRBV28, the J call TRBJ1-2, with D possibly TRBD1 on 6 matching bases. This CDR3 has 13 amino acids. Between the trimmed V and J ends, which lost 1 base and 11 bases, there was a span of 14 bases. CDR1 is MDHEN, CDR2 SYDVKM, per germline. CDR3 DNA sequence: TGTGCCAGCAGTTTATTACAGGGAACCTCTTACACCTTC. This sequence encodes CASSLLQGTSYTF.

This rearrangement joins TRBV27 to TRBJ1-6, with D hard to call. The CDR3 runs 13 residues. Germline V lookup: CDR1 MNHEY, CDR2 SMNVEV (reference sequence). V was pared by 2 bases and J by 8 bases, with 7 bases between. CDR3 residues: CASSLLGYSPLHF. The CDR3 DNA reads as TGTGCCAGCAGTTTACTCGGCTATTCACCCCTCCACTTT.

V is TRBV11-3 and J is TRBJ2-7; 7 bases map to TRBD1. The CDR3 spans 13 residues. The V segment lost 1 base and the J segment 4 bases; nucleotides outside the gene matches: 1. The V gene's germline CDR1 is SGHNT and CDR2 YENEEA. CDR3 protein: CASSLGTGYEQYF. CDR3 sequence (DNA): TGTGCCAGCAGCTTAGGGACAGGATACGAGCAGTACTTC.

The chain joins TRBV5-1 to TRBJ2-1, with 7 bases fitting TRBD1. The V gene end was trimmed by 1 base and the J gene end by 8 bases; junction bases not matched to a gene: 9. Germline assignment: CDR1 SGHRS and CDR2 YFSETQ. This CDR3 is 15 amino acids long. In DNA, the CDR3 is TGCGCCAGCAGCTTGTCCGCAGGGGGAGATGATGAGCAGTTCTTC. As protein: CASSLSAGGDDEQFF.

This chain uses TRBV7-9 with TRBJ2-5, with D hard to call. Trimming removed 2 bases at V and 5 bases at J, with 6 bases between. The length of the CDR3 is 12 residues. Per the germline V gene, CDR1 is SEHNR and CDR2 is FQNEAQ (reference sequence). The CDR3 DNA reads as TGTGCCAGCAGCTTATTCATGGAGACCCAGTACTTC. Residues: CASSLFMETQYF.

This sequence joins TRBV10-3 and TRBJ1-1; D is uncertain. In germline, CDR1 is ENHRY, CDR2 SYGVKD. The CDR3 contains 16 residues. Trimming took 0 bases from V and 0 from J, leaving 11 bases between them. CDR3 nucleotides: TGTGCCATCAGTGAGTCTTTTGGGGTCTTGAACACTGAAGCTTTCTTT. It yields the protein CAISESFGVLNTEAFF.